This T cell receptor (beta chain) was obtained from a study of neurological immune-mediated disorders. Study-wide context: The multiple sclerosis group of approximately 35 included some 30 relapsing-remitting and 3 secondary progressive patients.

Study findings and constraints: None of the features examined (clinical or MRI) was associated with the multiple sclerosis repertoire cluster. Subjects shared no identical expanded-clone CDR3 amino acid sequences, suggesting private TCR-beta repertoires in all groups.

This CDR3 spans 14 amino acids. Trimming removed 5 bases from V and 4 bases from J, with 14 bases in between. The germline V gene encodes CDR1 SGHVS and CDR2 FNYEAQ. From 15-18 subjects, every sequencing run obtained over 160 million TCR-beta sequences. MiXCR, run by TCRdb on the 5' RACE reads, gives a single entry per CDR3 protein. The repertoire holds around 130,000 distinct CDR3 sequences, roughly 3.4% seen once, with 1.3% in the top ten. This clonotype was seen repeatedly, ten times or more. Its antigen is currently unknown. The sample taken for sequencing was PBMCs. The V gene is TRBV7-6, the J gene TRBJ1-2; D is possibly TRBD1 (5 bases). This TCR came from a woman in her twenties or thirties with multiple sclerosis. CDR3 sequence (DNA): TGTGCCAGCAGCCCCCCTGGGGCCTTCTATGGCTACACCTTC. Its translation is CASSPPGAFYGYTF.